One sample yielded the 6 T cell receptor beta chains listed below, sequenced in a study of blood T cell repertoires in COVID-19. The data were produced by immunoSEQ multiplex PCR, yet TCRdb's version contains in-frame clones alone and is incomplete. The sample yields 380,000 or so clones, around 89% seen once. Material for sequencing was peripheral blood. These receptor sequences come from a man between 40 and 49 years old with acute or convalescent COVID-19.

The chain joins TRBV2 to TRBJ1-5; 10 positions agree with TRBD1. The CDR3 is 15 residues long. The ends lost 6 bases at V and 3 bases at J; junction bases unmatched: 5. Germline-derived CDR1 and CDR2 are SNHLY and FYNNEI. CDR3 amino acids: CASRTGGHNNQPQHF. DNA of the CDR3: TGTGCCAGCAGGACAGGGGGCCACAACAATCAGCCCCAGCATTTT.

The chain recombines TRBV6-1 with TRBJ1-1; D is unclear. Germline CDR1 and CDR2: MNHNS and SASEGT. Trimming took 2 bases from V and 5 from J, leaving 15 bases between them. CDR3 size: 15 residues. The CDR3: CASSEFTAGFTEAFF. CDR3 in DNA: TGTGCCAGCAGTGAATTCACGGCGGGTTTTACTGAAGCTTTCTTT.

The genes are TRBV2 and TRBJ2-1; D is perhaps TRBD2 (6 bases). This CDR3 contains 14 residues. V was pared by 11 bases and J by 5 bases, with 19 bases between. Germline loops: CDR1 SNHLY, CDR2 FYNNEI. CDR3 sequence reads: CAEPGSGPNNEQFF. The CDR3 DNA follows: TGTGCCGAACCAGGGAGCGGGCCGAACAATGAGCAGTTCTTC.

This clone was seen once. The chain uses TRBV4-3 and TRBJ1-4, with a tentative D call TRBD1 (5 bases). Per the germline V gene, CDR1 is LGHNA and CDR2 is YSLEER. Trimming cost V 3 bases and J 0 bases, with 20 bases left between them. The CDR3 has 19 amino acids. The CDR3 sequence is CASSHDRAGNLATNEKLFF. The CDR3 bases are TGCGCCAGCAGCCACGATAGGGCAGGGAACCTTGCAACTAATGAAAAACTGTTTTTT.

V usage is TRBV28 and J usage is TRBJ2-3; perhaps TRBD1 as D (5 bases). From germline, CDR1 is MDHEN and CDR2 SYDVKM. The CDR3 runs to 16 residues. Trimming shortened V by 3 bases and J by 2 bases, and 15 bases separated the two germline ends. CDR3 coding DNA: TGTGCCAGCAGTTTGACCGTGCAGGGATACACAGATACGCAGTATTTT. Its translation is CASSLTVQGYTDTQYF.

This chain joins TRBV5-4 and TRBJ2-3, with TRBD1 matching over 7 bases. The CDR3 sequence is 14 residues long. J gave up 2 bases and V 4 bases, and 4 bases lay outside the gene matches. Germline CDR1 reads SGHNT; CDR2 reads YYREEE (reference sequence). The CDR3: CASSPTGNTDTQYF. DNA of the CDR3: TGTGCCAGCAGCCCGACAGGGAACACAGATACGCAGTATTTT.